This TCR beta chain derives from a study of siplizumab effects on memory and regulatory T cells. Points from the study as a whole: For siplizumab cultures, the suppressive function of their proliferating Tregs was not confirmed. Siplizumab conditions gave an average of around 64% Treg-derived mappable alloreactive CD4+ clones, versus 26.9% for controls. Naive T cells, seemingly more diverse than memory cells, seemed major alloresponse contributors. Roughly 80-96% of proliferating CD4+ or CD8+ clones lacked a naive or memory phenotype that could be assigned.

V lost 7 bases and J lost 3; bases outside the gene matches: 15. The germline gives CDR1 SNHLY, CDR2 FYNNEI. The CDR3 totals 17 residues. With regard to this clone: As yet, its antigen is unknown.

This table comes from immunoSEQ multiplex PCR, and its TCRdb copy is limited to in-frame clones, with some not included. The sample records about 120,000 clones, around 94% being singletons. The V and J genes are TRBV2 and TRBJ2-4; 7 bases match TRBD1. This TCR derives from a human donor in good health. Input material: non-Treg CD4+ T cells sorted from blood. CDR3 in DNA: TGTGCCAGCAAGCGACAGGGTACCCCCTCTGACAAAAACATTCAGTACTTC. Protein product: CASKRQGTPSDKNIQYF.